This record covers a single T cell receptor beta chain. Its antigen is still unknown. This entry is derived from a study of T cells expressing NK-cell markers. TCRdb re-called the 5' RACE reads; every CDR3 protein appears as one record, without DNA. This sample's table has 500,000 to 700,000 distinct CDR3 sequences. General study results and limits: Clones of NKG2C+ T cells that had expanded were of unclear HCMV specificity.

The CDR3 is 19 amino acids. Germline V lookup: CDR1 SGHRS, CDR2 YFSETQ. Input material: blood T cells: a sorted CD56 or NKG2C T cell subset, CD4+ or CD8+ T cells, or bulk PBMC T cells (not recorded which). The receptor comes from a man between 18 and 29 years old in good health. The chain has TRBV5-1 and TRBJ2-2; TCRdb designates TRBD1, a call that cannot be tested without DNA. CDR3 in amino acids: CASSPYRQGRGINTGELFF.